The 26 T cell receptor beta chains presented below share a single source sample, sequenced in a study of spatial heterogeneity in lung cancer (dated by TCRdb to about 2019). The time point label of this sample denotes: blood at routine non-recurrence follow-up after resection. To prepare the library, 5' RACE was applied. Sequencing was carried out with a NextSeq 500. In TCRdb, the public reads were trimmed at Q25 with fastp and aligned with MiXCR, with productive beta chains retained. Merged by CDR3 protein, the rows form single entries marked with the most common genes and DNA. The sample has approximately 12,000 distinct CDR3 sequences on record, about a tenth of them singletons. Around 34% of the sample is taken by the ten largest. The sample consisted of PBMCs, taken at follow-up. All receptors derive from a female donor with early-stage non-small cell lung cancer.

This clonotype occurred a few times. The CDR3: CASSPLPSKETQYF. CDR3 DNA: TGTGCCAGCAGCCCCCTCCCGAGCAAAGAGACCCAGTACTTC. The chain uses TRBV7-6 and TRBJ2-5; D is ambiguous. The germline V gene encodes CDR1 SGHVS and CDR2 FNYEAQ. Trimming removed 5 bases from V and 3 bases from J, with 13 bases in between. This CDR3 contains 14 residues.

The chain is built from TRBV11-3 and TRBJ1-1; D may be TRBD1 (6 bases). The CDR3 contains 12 residues. V lost 4 bases and J lost 6, with 9 bases in between. The germline CDR1 and CDR2 sequences are SGHNT and YENEEA. The CDR3 DNA follows: TGTGCCAGCAGCTCGGACAGTTCTGAAGCTTTCTTT. This translates into CASSSDSSEAFF.

Many counts were recorded for this clonotype. In DNA, the CDR3 is TGTGCCAGCAGCCCCCGGGACTCTCAGGGCTACAATGAGCAGTTCTTC. Translated: CASSPRDSQGYNEQFF. The V and J genes are TRBV9 and TRBJ2-1, with D possibly TRBD2 on 6 matching bases. V shed 4 bases and J shed 3 bases, with 17 bases lying between them. The CDR3 totals 16 residues. Germline V gene lookup returns CDR1 SGDLS and CDR2 YYNGEE.

This clonotype was detected many times. V usage is TRBV6-6 and J usage is TRBJ1-2; D possibly corresponds to TRBD1 (6 bases). There are 13 residues in the CDR3. CDR1 and CDR2 from the germline V gene are MNHNY and SVGAGI (reference sequence). The V end was cut by 2 bases, the J end by 3 bases, with 7 bases between. For the CDR3, the DNA is TGTGCCAGCAGTTACGGGGGCGACTATGGCTACACCTTC. As protein: CASSYGGDYGYTF.

This clonotype was recorded at least ten times. This chain uses TRBV29-1 with TRBJ1-1; D uncertain. Germline V lookup: CDR1 SQVTM, CDR2 ANQGSEA. This CDR3 is built from 10 residues. Trimming stripped 7 bases from V and 7 bases from J, with 10 bases between. CDR3 in amino acids: CSAMDGEAFF. The DNA of the CDR3 is TGCAGCGCCATGGACGGTGAAGCTTTCTTT.

The table lists this clonotype with many counts. J is TRBJ2-7 and V is TRBV4-2; the D gene could be TRBD1 or TRBD2 (6 bases each). CDR1 is LGHNA and CDR2 is YNFKEQ in the germline V gene. With 5 bases removed from V and 2 bases from J, the gap between germline ends came to 22 bases. The CDR3 loop spans 17 amino acids. In nucleotides, the CDR3 is TGTGCCAGCAGCAAGGGGGGAGCCACGGGCAGGGCCTACGAGCAGTACTTC. Protein: CASSKGGATGRAYEQYF.

This clonotype was counted many times. The chain links TRBV7-9 to TRBJ1-2; D uncertain. Germline loops: CDR1 SEHNR, CDR2 FQNEAQ (reference sequence). This CDR3 has 13 residues. The V end lost 2 bases, the J end lost 2 bases, and 6 bases lay between the germline ends. Here the CDR3 DNA reads TGTGCCAGCAGCTTACAAGAGAACTATGGCTACACCTTC. Protein sequence: CASSLQENYGYTF.

This clonotype was counted only a few times. The V call is TRBV7-9, the J call TRBJ2-1, with D maybe TRBD1 (6 bases). Trimming removed 7 bases at V and 2 bases at J, with 15 bases between. CDR1 SEHNR and CDR2 FQNEAQ come from the germline V gene (reference sequence). This CDR3 has 15 residues. DNA of the CDR3: TGTGCCAGCACCCCCAGGGACACTCCCTACAATGAGCAGTTCTTC. Its translation is CASTPRDTPYNEQFF.

This clonotype has ten or more counts. The V gene is TRBV20-1, the J gene TRBJ2-7, with TRBD1 as a possible D gene (6 bases). This CDR3 is 14 amino acids long. V shed 5 bases and J shed 3 bases, with 17 bases lying between them. Per germline, CDR1 DFQATT and CDR2 SNEGSKA (reference sequence). This chain's CDR3 is CSARSLGHIYEQYF. CDR3 DNA sequence: TGCAGTGCTCGCAGCCTGGGACACATCTACGAGCAGTACTTC.

Sample share makes this clonotype medium-sized (0.01 to 0.1%). The gene calls are TRBV7-2 and TRBJ2-6; tentatively, D is TRBD1 (6 bases). The CDR3 runs to 18 residues. Germline values: CDR1 SGHTA, CDR2 FQGNSA. The V end lost 1 base, the J end lost 0 bases, and 13 bases lay between the germline ends. CDR3 sequence (DNA): TGTGCCAGCAGCTTAGTGCAGGGGATTACCTCTGGGGCCAACGTCCTGACTTTC. Translation: CASSLVQGITSGANVLTF.

This clonotype was detected ten times or more. The J gene is TRBJ1-4, the V gene TRBV28, with D perhaps TRBD1 (5 bases). Germline assignment: CDR1 MDHEN and CDR2 SYDVKM. V was cut by 3 bases and J by 0 bases, with 8 bases left in between. The CDR3 consists of 15 residues. The CDR3 loop is CASSFGGATNEKLFF. The DNA for the CDR3 is TGTGCCAGCAGTTTCGGGGGGGCAACTAATGAAAAACTGTTTTTT.

This clonotype appeared many times. The genes are TRBV28 and TRBJ1-1; D is unresolved. This CDR3 spans 13 amino acids. Per the germline V gene, CDR1 is MDHEN and CDR2 is SYDVKM. With 4 bases removed from V and 0 bases from J, the gap between germline ends came to 6 bases. DNA for the CDR3: TGTGCCAGCAGTTCCAGCCTGAACACTGAAGCTTTCTTT. As protein: CASSSSLNTEAFF.

In this sample, this clonotype turned up many times. The chain employs TRBV6-1 and TRBJ2-5; D perhaps matches TRBD1 (5 bases). Trimming pared 3 bases from V and 4 bases from J, leaving 6 bases between. The CDR3 is 12 amino acids. Per the germline V gene, CDR1 is MNHNS and CDR2 is SASEGT. The CDR3 region has the DNA TGTGCCAGCAGTGATCAGGGAGAGACCCAGTACTTC. Its translation is CASSDQGETQYF.

The sample holds many counts of this clonotype. The chain has TRBV24-1 and TRBJ1-3, with D possibly matching TRBD1 (6 bases). V was cut by 9 bases and J by 4 bases, with 12 bases left in between. CDR1 is KGHDR and CDR2 is SFDVKD in the germline V gene. The CDR3 has 13 amino acids. In nucleotides, the CDR3 is TGTGCCACCCAAGGGGGAGGAGGAAACACCATATATTTT. The encoded protein is CATQGGGGNTIYF.

The chain is built from TRBV4-1 and TRBJ2-1, with TRBD2 matching 7 bases. The V and J ends lost 2 bases and 3 bases, in that order; junction bases with no gene match: 10. The CDR3 covers 17 residues. CDR1 MGHRA and CDR2 YSYEKL come from the germline V gene. CDR3 amino acids: CASSQSGVAGFYNEQFF. The CDR3 region has the DNA TGCGCCAGCAGCCAAAGCGGGGTAGCGGGCTTCTACAATGAGCAGTTCTTC.

A note on this clonotype: Given a much more abundant clone one base away, this may be a read error. The chain couples TRBV2 to TRBJ1-2; D is perhaps TRBD1 (6 bases). There are 12 residues in the CDR3. CDR1 is SNHLY, CDR2 FYNNEI, per germline. CDR3 sequence (DNA): TGTGTCAGCACAACAGGGAGCTATGGCTACACCTTC. Its translation is CVSTTGSYGYTF.

This clonotype was seen many times. The CDR3 DNA reads TGTGCCAGCAGCCTAGGACAGGGGATTAGCCAAGAGACCCAGTACTTC. This encodes CASSLGQGISQETQYF. The chain has TRBV5-8 and TRBJ2-5; 9 bases line up with TRBD1. The CDR3 length is 16 residues. Per the germline V gene, CDR1 is SGHTS and CDR2 is YDEGEE. V trimming: 4 bases; J trimming: 1 base; junction bases outside the gene matches: 8.

V and J are TRBV7-9 and TRBJ2-7, with 10 nucleotides matching TRBD2. The CDR3 length is 14 residues. The germline V gene has CDR1 SEHNR and CDR2 FQNEAQ (reference sequence). The V and J ends lost 2 bases and 7 bases, in that order; junction bases with no gene match: 5. CDR3 nucleotide sequence: TGTGCCAGCAGCTTACTAGCGGGAGCCCAAGAGCAGTACTTC. This codes for CASSLLAGAQEQYF. The full variable domain, in which reference TRBV7-9 and TRBJ2-7 provide the parts outside the CDR3, is DTGVSQNPRHKITKRGQNVTFRCDPISEHNRLYWYRQTLGQGPEFLTYFQNEAQLEKSRLLSDRFSAERPKGSFSTLEIQRTEQGDSAMYLCASSLLAGAQEQYFGPGTRLTVT.

This clonotype occurred a few times. V and J are TRBV2 and TRBJ2-3, with 7 bases matching TRBD2. This CDR3 is built from 14 residues. Losses at the gene ends were 6 bases for V and 3 bases for J; bases not matched to a gene: 6. Germline CDR1 reads SNHLY; CDR2 reads FYNNEI. As DNA, the CDR3 is TGTGCCAGCAGGCTAGCGGAGGGAACAGATACGCAGTATTTT. Encoded protein: CASRLAEGTDTQYF.

This clonotype was observed at least ten times. The CDR3 loop reads CASSLRTGVSPLHF. The CDR3 region has the DNA TGTGCCAGCAGCTTGAGGACAGGGGTTTCACCCCTCCACTTT. The rearrangement uses TRBV5-8 and TRBJ1-6, with 9 bases aligning to TRBD1. The V gene end was trimmed by 1 base and the J gene end by 9 bases; junction bases not matched to a gene: 2. Germline CDR1 and CDR2: SGHTS and YDEGEE. This CDR3 spans 14 amino acids.

This clonotype is labeled medium-sized. The chain uses TRBV6-6 and TRBJ2-1, with 9 bases lining up with TRBD2. This CDR3 contains 18 residues. V was pared by 2 bases and J by 4 bases, with 12 bases of the junction left unmatched. CDR1 and CDR2 from the germline V gene are MNHNY and SVGAGI (reference sequence). DNA of the CDR3: TGTGCCAGCAGTTACCTAGCGGGGAAAACCAATGCGTACAATGAGCAGTTCTTC. It codes for CASSYLAGKTNAYNEQFF.

This clonotype has at least ten counts. The DNA of the CDR3 is TGTGCCAGCGGTGACAGGGGCCCATCCTACGAGCAGTACTTC. Protein sequence: CASGDRGPSYEQYF. The chain uses TRBV12-3 or TRBV12-4 and TRBJ2-7, with 8 bases matching TRBD1. J was trimmed by 1 base and V by 8 bases; bases with no gene match: 7. The CDR3 has 14 amino acids.

This clonotype was picked up many times. This chain uses TRBV28 with TRBJ1-5, with D perhaps TRBD1 (5 bases). This CDR3 is built from 18 residues. Germline assignment: CDR1 MDHEN and CDR2 SYDVKM. The V and J ends lost 2 bases and 6 bases respectively, with 23 bases between them. The CDR3: CASSLGMMGDLQSQPQHF. The CDR3 region has the DNA TGTGCCAGCAGTTTAGGGATGATGGGGGATCTTCAGAGTCAGCCCCAGCATTTT.

Judged by abundance, this clonotype is medium-sized. The rearrangement uses TRBV7-6 and TRBJ2-5; 9 bases match TRBD1. Per germline, CDR1 SGHVS and CDR2 FNYEAQ. The CDR3 consists of 16 residues. V dropped 1 base and J dropped 7; count of bases not matched to a gene: 10. The CDR3 nucleotides read TGTGCCAGCAGCTTAGAAGGGACAGGGTGGGACAGGACCCAGTACTTC. This codes for CASSLEGTGWDRTQYF. The whole variable domain, remainder taken from reference TRBV7-6 and TRBJ2-5, is GAGVSQSPRYKVTKRGQDVALRCDPISGHVSLYWYRQALGQGPEFLTYFNYEAQQDKSGLPNDRFSAERPEGSISTLTIQRTEQRDSAMYRCASSLEGTGWDRTQYFGPGTRLLVL.

This clonotype was seen repeatedly, ten times or more. The chain combines TRBV6-2 or TRBV6-3 with TRBJ2-1; D remains unclear. With 6 bases removed from V and 4 bases from J, the gap between germline ends came to 13 bases. The CDR3 covers 14 residues. Germline lookup yields CDR1 MNHEY and CDR2 SVGEGT. CDR3 bases: TGTGCCAGCAGCCTGCGACTGGGTTACAATGAGCAGTTCTTC. Protein product: CASSLRLGYNEQFF.

This clonotype came up many times. The CDR3 DNA is TGCAGTGCCAGAAGCGGGAGCGACTACGAGCAGTACTTC. This encodes CSARSGSDYEQYF. The rearrangement uses TRBV20-1 and TRBJ2-7; the match to TRBD2 covers 8 bases. This CDR3 has 13 residues. V trimming: 6 bases; J trimming: 3 bases; junction bases outside the gene matches: 7. CDR1 and CDR2 from the germline V gene are DFQATT and SNEGSKA (reference sequence).